The table lists the clone carrying this T cell receptor beta chain with a few counts. What it recognizes is unknown. This sample was taken from a study of post-analysis software for immune sequencing data. Points from the study as a whole: Samples prepared in the same batch strongly co-clustered by F measure. Elevated frequency relative to controls characterized several TRBV segments in patients, TRBV5-6, TRBV5-1 and TRBV20-1 among them.

From germline, CDR1 is MNHEY and CDR2 SMNVEV (reference sequence). V lost 4 bases and J lost 7; bases outside the gene matches: 5. CDR3 size: 13 residues. Built from TCR beta cDNA, the libraries had unique molecular identifiers in them. Once 1 to 10 million T cells were used, 400,000 to 550,000 cDNA molecules resulted. MiXCR, applied by TCRdb to the PCR reads, yields one record per CDR3 protein. The data contain roughly 580,000 distinct CDR3 sequences, 44% of them singletons. This receptor was identified in a girl aged 5-17 years with multiple sclerosis. The chain joins TRBV27 to TRBJ2-7; 9 bases are shared with TRBD1. Sequencing used blood. In nucleotides, the CDR3 is TGTGCCAGCAGTTACGGGACAGGGTGGGAGCAGTACTTC. This encodes CASSYGTGWEQYF.